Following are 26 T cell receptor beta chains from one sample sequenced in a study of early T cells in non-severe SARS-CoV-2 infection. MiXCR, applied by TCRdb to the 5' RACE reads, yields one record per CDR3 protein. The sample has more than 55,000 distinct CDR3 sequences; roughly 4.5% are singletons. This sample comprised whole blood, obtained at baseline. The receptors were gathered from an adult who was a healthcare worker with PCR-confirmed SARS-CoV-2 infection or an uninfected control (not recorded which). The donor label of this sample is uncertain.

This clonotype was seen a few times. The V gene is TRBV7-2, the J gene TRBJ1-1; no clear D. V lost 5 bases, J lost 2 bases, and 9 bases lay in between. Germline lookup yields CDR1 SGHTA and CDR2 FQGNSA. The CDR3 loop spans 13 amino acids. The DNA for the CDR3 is TGTGCCAGCAGCACCACGGCTAACACTGAAGCTTTCTTT. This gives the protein CASSTTANTEAFF.

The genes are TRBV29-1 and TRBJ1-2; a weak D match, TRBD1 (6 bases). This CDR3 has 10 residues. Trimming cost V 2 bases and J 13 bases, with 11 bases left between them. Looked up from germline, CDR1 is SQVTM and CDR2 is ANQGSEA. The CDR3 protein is CSVEQGSFTF. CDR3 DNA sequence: TGCAGCGTTGAACAGGGGAGCTTCACCTTC.

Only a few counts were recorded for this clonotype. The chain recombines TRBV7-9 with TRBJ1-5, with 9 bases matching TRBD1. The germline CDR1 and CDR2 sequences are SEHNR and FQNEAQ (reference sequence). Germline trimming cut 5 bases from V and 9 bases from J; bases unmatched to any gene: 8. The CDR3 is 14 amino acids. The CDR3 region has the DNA TGTGCCAGCAGCCCCGGACAGGGGAGTTGGCCCCAGCATTTT. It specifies CASSPGQGSWPQHF.

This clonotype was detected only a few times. The DNA of the CDR3 is TGTGCCAGCTCACCCCCGGGACAGGGGTTCACAGATACGCAGTATTTT. Translating gives CASSPPGQGFTDTQYF. This chain links TRBV18 with TRBJ2-3; 10 bases line up with TRBD1. The junction had 5 bases not matched to a gene; V was cut back by 3 bases and J by 2 bases. Germline-derived CDR1 and CDR2 are KGHSH and LQKENI. The CDR3 is 16 residues long.

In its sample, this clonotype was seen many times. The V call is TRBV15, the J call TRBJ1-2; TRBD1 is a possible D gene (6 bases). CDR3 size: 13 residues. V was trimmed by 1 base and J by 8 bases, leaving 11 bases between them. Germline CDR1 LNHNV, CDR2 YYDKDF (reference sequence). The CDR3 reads CATSRGGLVGYTF. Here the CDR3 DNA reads TGTGCCACCAGCAGAGGGGGGCTGGTGGGCTACACCTTC.

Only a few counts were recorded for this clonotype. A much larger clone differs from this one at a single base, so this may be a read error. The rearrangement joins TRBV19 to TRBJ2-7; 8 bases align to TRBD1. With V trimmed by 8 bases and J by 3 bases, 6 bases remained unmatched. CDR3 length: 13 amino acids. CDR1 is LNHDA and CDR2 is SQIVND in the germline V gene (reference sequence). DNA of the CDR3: TGTGCCAGTTCCGGGACAGGTATCTACGAGCAGTACTTC. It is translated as CASSGTGIYEQYF. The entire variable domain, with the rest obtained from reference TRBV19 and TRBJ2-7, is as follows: DGGITQSPKYLFRKEGQNVTLSCEQNLNHDAMYWYRQDPGQGLRLIYYSQIVNDFQKGDIAEGYSVSREKKESFPLTVTSAQKNPTAFYLCASSGTGIYEQYFGPGTRLTVT.

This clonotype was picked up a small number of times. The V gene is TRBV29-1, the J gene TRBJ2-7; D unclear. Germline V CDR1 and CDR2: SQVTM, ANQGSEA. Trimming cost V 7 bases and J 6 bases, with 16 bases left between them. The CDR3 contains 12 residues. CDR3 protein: CSASPGESEQYF. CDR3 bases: TGCAGCGCTTCCCCCGGTGAATCCGAGCAGTACTTC.

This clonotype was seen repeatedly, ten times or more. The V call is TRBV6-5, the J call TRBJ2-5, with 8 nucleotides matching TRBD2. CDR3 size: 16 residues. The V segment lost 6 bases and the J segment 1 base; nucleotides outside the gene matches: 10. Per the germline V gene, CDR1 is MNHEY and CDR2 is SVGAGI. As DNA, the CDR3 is TGTGCCAGCAGCCCGAGCGGGGGCGACTTCCAAGAGACCCAGTACTTC. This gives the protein CASSPSGGDFQETQYF.

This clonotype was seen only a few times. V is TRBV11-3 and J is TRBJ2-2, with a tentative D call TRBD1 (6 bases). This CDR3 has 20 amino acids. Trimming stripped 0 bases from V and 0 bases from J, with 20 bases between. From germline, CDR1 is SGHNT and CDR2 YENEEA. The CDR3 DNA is TGTGCCAGCAGCTTAGATGGACAGTGGGCCTACTACGCGAACACCGGGGAGCTGTTTTTT. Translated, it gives CASSLDGQWAYYANTGELFF.

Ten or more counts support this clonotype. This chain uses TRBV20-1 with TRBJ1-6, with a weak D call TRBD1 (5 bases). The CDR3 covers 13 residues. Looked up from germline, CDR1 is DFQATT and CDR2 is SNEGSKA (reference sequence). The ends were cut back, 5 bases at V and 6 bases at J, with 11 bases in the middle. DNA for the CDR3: TGCAGTGCTTGGGGACCGCTTAATTCACCCCTCCACTTT. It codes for CSAWGPLNSPLHF.

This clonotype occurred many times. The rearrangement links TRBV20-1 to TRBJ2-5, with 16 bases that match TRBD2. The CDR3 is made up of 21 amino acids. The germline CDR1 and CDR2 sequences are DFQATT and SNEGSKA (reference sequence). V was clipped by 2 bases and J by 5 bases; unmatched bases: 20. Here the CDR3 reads CSARLPVPGTSGGALGETQYF. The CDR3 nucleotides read TGCAGTGCTAGACTACCAGTCCCGGGGACTAGCGGGGGGGCACTGGGGGAGACCCAGTACTTC.

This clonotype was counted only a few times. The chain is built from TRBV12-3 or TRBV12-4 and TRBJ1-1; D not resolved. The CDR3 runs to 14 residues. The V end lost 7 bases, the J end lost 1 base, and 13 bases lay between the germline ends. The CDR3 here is CASTKKDRNTEAFF. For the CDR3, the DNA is TGTGCCAGCACCAAAAAGGATAGGAACACTGAAGCTTTCTTT.

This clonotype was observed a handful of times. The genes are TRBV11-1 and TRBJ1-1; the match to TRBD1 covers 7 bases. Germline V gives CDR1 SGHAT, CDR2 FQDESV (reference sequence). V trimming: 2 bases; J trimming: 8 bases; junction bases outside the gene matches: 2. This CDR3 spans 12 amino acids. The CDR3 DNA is TGTGCCAGCAGCTTAACCAGGGGGGAAGCTTTCTTT. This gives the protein CASSLTRGEAFF.

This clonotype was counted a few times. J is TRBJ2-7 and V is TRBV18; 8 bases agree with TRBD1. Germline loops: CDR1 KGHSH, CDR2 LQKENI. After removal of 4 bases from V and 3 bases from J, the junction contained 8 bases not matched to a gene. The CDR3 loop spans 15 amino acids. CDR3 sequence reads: CASSQGQGAIYEQYF. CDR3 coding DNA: TGTGCCAGCTCACAGGGGCAGGGGGCAATCTACGAGCAGTACTTC.

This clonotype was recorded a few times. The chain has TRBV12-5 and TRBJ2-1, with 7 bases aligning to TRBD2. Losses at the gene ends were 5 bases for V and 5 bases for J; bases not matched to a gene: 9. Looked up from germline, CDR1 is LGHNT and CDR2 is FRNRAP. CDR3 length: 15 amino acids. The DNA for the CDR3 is TGTGCTAGTGGTGCGGGACTACCGTACAACAATGAGCAGTTCTTC. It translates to CASGAGLPYNNEQFF. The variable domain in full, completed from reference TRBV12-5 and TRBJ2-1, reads DARVTQTPRHKVTEMGQEVTMRCQPILGHNTVFWYRQTMMQGLELLAYFRNRAPLDDSGMPKDRFSAEMPDATLATLKIQPSEPRDSAVYFCASGAGLPYNNEQFFGPGTRLTVL.

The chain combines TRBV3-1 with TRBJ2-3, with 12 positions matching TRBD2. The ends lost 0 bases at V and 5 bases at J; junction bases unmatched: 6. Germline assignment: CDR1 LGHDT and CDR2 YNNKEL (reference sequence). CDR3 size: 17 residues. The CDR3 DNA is TGTGCCAGCAGCCAAGATCCTAGCGGGGGGGCCATAGATACGCAGTATTTT. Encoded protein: CASSQDPSGGAIDTQYF.

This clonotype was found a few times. The CDR3 protein is CSARDGGRQETQYF. The CDR3 bases are TGCAGTGCTAGAGACGGGGGCAGGCAAGAGACCCAGTACTTC. The rearrangement uses TRBV20-1 and TRBJ2-5, with D possibly being TRBD1 or TRBD2 (6 bases each). CDR1 and CDR2 (germline): DFQATT, SNEGSKA (reference sequence). Trimming removed 0 bases at V and 2 bases at J, with 10 bases between. The CDR3 consists of 14 residues.

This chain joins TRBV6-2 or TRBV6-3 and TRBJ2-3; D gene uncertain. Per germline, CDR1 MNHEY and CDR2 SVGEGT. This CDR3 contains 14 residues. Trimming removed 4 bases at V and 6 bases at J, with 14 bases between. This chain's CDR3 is CASSLVILGDTQYF. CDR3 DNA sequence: TGTGCCAGCAGTTTGGTGATCCTAGGTGATACGCAGTATTTT.

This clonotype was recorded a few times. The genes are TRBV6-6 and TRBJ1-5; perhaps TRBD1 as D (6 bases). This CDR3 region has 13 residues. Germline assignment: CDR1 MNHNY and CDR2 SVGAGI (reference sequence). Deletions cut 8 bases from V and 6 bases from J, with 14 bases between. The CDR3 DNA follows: TGTGCCAGCCTAGAACAGGGTGCTCAGCCCCAGCATTTT. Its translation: CASLEQGAQPQHF.

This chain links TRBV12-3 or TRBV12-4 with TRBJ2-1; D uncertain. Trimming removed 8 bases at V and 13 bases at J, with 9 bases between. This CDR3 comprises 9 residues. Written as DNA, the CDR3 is TGTGCCAGCGGACCAGGACAGTTCTTC. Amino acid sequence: CASGPGQFF.

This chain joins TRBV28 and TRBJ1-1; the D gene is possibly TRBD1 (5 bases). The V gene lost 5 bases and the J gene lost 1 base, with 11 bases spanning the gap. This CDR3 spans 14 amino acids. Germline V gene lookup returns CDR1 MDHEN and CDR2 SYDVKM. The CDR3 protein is CASSISRENTEAFF. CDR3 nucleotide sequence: TGTGCCAGCAGTATAAGCAGGGAGAACACTGAAGCTTTCTTT.

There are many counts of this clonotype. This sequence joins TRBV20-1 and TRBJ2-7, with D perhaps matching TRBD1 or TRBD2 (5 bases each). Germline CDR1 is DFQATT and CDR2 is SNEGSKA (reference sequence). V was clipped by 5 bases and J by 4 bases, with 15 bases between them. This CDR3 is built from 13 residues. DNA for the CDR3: TGCAGTGCTCCGGCCAGGGACCGGTACGAGCAGTACTTC. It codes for CSAPARDRYEQYF.

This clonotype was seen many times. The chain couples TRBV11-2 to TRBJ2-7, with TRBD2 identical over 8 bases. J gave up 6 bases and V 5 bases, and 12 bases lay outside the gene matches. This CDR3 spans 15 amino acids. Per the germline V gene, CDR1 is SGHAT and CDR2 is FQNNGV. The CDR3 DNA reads TGTGCCAGCAGCCCCGATAGCGGGGCATTTCGCGAGCAGTACTTC. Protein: CASSPDSGAFREQYF.

Here the CDR3 reads CASSLRRGVTGELFF. As DNA, the CDR3 is TGTGCCAGCAGCTTGAGGCGGGGGGTCACCGGGGAGCTGTTTTTT. The rearrangement uses TRBV5-4 and TRBJ2-2, with 8 bases identical to TRBD2. V was pared by 1 base and J by 4 bases, with 3 bases of the junction left unmatched. Germline CDR1 and CDR2: SGHNT and YYREEE (reference sequence). The CDR3 sequence is 15 residues long. The complete variable domain, with remaining parts taken from reference TRBV5-4 and TRBJ2-2, reads ETGVTQSPTHLIKTRGQQVTLRCSSQSGHNTVSWYQQALGQGPQFIFQYYREEENGRGNFPPRFSGLQFPNYSSELNVNALELDDSALYLCASSLRRGVTGELFFGEGSRLTVL.

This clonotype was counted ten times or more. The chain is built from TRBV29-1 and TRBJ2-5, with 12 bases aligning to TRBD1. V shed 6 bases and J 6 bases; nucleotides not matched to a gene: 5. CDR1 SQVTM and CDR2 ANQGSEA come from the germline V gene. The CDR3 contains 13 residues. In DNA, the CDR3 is TGCAGCGTGGATGGGACAGGGGGCAAGACCCAGTACTTC. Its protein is CSVDGTGGKTQYF.

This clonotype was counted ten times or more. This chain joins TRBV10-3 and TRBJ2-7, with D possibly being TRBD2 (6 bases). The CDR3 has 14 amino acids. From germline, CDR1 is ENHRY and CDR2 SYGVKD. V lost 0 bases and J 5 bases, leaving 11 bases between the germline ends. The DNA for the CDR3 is TGTGCCATCAGTGAGTCGCGGGGCTCGGACGAGCAGTACTTC. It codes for CAISESRGSDEQYF.